This T cell receptor beta chain was found in a study of OX40 agonist ivuxolimab in advanced cancers. The repertoire was sequenced with immunoSEQ multiplex PCR; TCRdb's copy has only in-frame clones and lacks some. Of about 77,000 clones listed, around 82% are singletons. The origin of this receptor is an adult with an advanced solid tumor such as melanoma, head and neck, liver or kidney cancer. Sequences were derived from CD4+ or CD8+ T cells sorted from blood, sampled in a trial of the OX40 agonist ivuxolimab.

The DNA of the CDR3 is TGTGCCAGTATCCGGAATAGGGGCTCTGGGGCCAACGTCCTGACTTTC. Translation gives CASIRNRGSGANVLTF. The V call is TRBV19, the J call TRBJ2-6; a possible D gene is TRBD1 (5 bases). Germline loops: CDR1 LNHDA, CDR2 SQIVND (reference sequence). The CDR3 has 16 amino acids. With 7 bases removed from V and 0 bases from J, the gap between germline ends came to 13 bases. The whole variable domain, filled in from reference TRBV19 and TRBJ2-6, reads DGGITQSPKYLFRKEGQNVTLSCEQNLNHDAMYWYRQDPGQGLRLIYYSQIVNDFQKGDIAEGYSVSREKKESFPLTVTSAQKNPTAFYLCASIRNRGSGANVLTFGAGSRLTVL.